Listed below are T cell receptor beta chains from one sample, sequenced in a study of blood T cell repertoires in COVID-19. TCRdb's table, derived via immunoSEQ multiplex PCR, lists solely in-frame clones and lacks some. The table lists around 140,000 clones, 84% of them singletons. The sequencing input was PBMCs or T cells enriched from blood (not recorded which). The receptor set was obtained from a man aged 35-49 years with acute COVID-19. Both conserved end residues are trimmed from each CDR3.

TRBV9	TRBJ2-1	ASSVASGRGYNEQF
TRBV18	TRBJ2-2	ASSPRPSGRNTGELF
TRBV13	TRBJ2-1	ASSSPWRGRANSNEQF
TRBV6-5	TRBJ1-3	ASRGTEGNTIY
TRBV2	TRBJ2-3	ASSIRQGQATQY
TRBV15	TRBJ1-1	ATSKPGTGVGTEAF
TRBV28	TRBJ1-5	ASGFGGMSNQPQH
TRBV5-4	TRBJ1-4	ASSLDRGGEKLF
TRBV6-5	TRBJ2-1	ASSYGAVLNEQF
TRBV5-1	TRBJ1-2	ASSSGGTGDSDGYT
TRBV7-2	TRBJ2-5	ASSLGSGETQY
TRBV6-5	TRBJ2-1	ASSSSGTWVF
TRBV11-2	TRBJ2-1	ASSFSGRFGNEQF
TRBV9	TRBJ2-2	ASSSTLGGLVTGELF
TRBV5-6	TRBJ1-1	ASFLDRDRGPNTEAF
TRBV19	TRBJ2-2	ASPDPDRDTGELF
TRBV29-1	TRBJ1-2	SVEAGDGYT
TRBV6-5	TRBJ2-7	ASRKDNYEQY
TRBV28	TRBJ2-3	ASSPPRAGVGTDTQY
TRBV19	TRBJ1-5	ASSMAGDLNQPQH
TRBV24-1	TRBJ2-1	ATSDVQGFGEQF
TRBV27	TRBJ1-6	ASSPFTGGPSPLH
TRBV5-1	TRBJ1-4	ASSLEGATNEKLF
TRBV6-5	TRBJ1-1	ASSPNRDSNEAF
TRBV5-1	TRBJ1-6	ASSLAGTLYSPLH
TRBV19	TRBJ2-5	ASSSWTSQETQY
TRBV7-2	TRBJ2-7	ASSLDTGGGYEQY
TRBV6-6	TRBJ2-7	ASSLVYEQY
TRBV21-1	TRBJ2-7	ASMLQSYEQY
TRBV7-9	TRBJ2-1	ASSHHNEQF
TRBV5-1	TRBJ2-5	ASSLAPEARTQY
TRBV6-6	TRBJ1-2	ASKQGLDYGYT
TRBV15	TRBJ2-7	ATSRDLGQGPSYEQY
TRBV7-2	TRBJ2-3	ASSTSTDTQY
TRBV5-5	TRBJ1-4	ASSLRGGEEKLF
TRBV19	TRBJ2-7	ASSGAGTLFYEQY
TRBV19	TRBJ1-1	ASSPGWSEAF
TRBV30	TRBJ2-5	AWSGGGAWETQY
TRBV27	TRBJ2-2	ASKEGPEWGTGELF
TRBV30	TRBJ2-3	AWSSGGTDTQY
TRBV2	TRBJ1-5	ASSDTGSNQPQH
TRBV12-3/TRBV12-4	TRBJ2-3	ASSGQGVDTQY
TRBV7-9	TRBJ1-6	ASSQDRGKSPLH
TRBV10-3	TRBJ1-2	AISGGGTGNSGYGYT